Sequencing of this T cell receptor (beta chain) was carried out in a study of post-analysis software for immune sequencing data. The authors incorporated unique molecular identifiers into the TCR beta cDNA libraries. TCRdb passed the PCR reads through MiXCR, listing each CDR3 protein once. The profile covers hundreds of thousands of distinct CDR3 sequences, with about 38% appearing a single time and 4% to 6% taken by the ten largest. Note on this clonotype: The target antigen is unknown.

Findings and limits, study-wide: Batch-mates among the samples co-clustered strongly by F measure. The five TRBV segments detected at higher frequency in patients than in controls included TRBV5-6, TRBV5-1 and TRBV20-1. Significantly lower normalized Chao1 diversity was seen in multiple sclerosis patients than in controls.

The length of the CDR3 is 15 residues. V gave up 1 base and J gave up 4 bases, with 10 bases separating them. The germline V gene encodes CDR1 LGHDT and CDR2 YNNKEL (reference sequence). The gene calls are TRBV3-1 and TRBJ2-2, with TRBD2 as a possible D gene (6 bases). This clonotype originated in a girl aged 5 to 17 with multiple sclerosis. Source material: blood. CDR3 bases: TGTGCCAGCAGCCAAGGCGGGGCCTCCACCGGGGAGCTGTTTTTT. Its translation: CASSQGGASTGELFF.